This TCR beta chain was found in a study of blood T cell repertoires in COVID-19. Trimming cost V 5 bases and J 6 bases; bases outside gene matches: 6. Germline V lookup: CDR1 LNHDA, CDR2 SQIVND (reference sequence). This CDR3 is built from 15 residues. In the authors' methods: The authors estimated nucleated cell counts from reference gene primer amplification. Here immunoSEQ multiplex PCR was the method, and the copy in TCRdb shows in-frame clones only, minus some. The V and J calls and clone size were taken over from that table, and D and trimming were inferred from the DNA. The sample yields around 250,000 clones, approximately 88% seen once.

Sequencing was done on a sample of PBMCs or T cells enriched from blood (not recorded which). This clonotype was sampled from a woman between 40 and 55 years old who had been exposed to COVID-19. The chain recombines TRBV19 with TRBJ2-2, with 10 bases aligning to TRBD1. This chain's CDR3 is CASSRQGALAGELFF. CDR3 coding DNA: TGTGCCAGTAGTCGACAGGGGGCCTTAGCCGGGGAGCTGTTTTTT. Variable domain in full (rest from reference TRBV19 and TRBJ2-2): DGGITQSPKYLFRKEGQNVTLSCEQNLNHDAMYWYRQDPGQGLRLIYYSQIVNDFQKGDIAEGYSVSREKKESFPLTVTSAQKNPTAFYLCASSRQGALAGELFFGEGSRLTVL.